This T cell receptor beta chain emerged from a study of blood T cell repertoires in COVID-19. TCRdb's copy holds only in-frame clones and misses some; the assay was immunoSEQ multiplex PCR. The sample records about 38,000 clones, around 95% being singletons. The CDR3 covers 14 residues. Germline CDR1 reads LGHDT; CDR2 reads YNNKEL (reference sequence). With 2 bases clipped from V and 6 bases from J, the junction kept 3 bases outside the gene matches. Sequenced input: peripheral blood. The chain combines TRBV3-1 (or the pseudogene TRBV3-2) with TRBJ2-5, with TRBD1 identical over 10 bases. This sequence was found in a human donor with active COVID-19. The donor label of this sample is uncertain. CDR3 DNA sequence: TGTGCCAGCAGCCAACTGGGACAGGGGCAGACCCAGTACTTC. This gives the protein CASSQLGQGQTQYF.